This passage covers 30 T cell receptor beta chains from one sample sequenced in a study of cytomegalovirus exposure and HLA in healthy donors. Primers: 60 Vbeta forward and 13 Jbeta reverse. Assay: immunoSEQ multiplex PCR; the TCRdb copy retains only in-frame clones and omits some. There are 130,000 or so clones in the sample; about 76% occur only once, and 6.6% lies in the top ten. Sequences were obtained from PBMCs. These receptor sequences come from a man aged 40-49 years in good health and CMV-seropositive.

This clone was found once. The same CDR3 also results from other DNA sequences found in this sample. The rearrangement joins TRBV7-9 to TRBJ1-4; 8 bases align to TRBD1. The trim removed 1 base at V and 5 bases at J, leaving 9 bases unmatched. Germline assignment: CDR1 SEHNR and CDR2 FQNEAQ (reference sequence). The CDR3 runs to 17 residues. The DNA of the CDR3 is TGTGCCAGCAGCTTAGTCGACAGGGGACCACTAAATGAAAAACTGTTTTTT. It codes for CASSLVDRGPLNEKLFF. The full variable domain, its missing parts supplied by reference TRBV7-9 and TRBJ1-4, is DTGVSQNPRHKITKRGQNVTFRCDPISEHNRLYWYRQTLGQGPEFLTYFQNEAQLEKSRLLSDRFSAERPKGSFSTLEIQRTEQGDSAMYLCASSLVDRGPLNEKLFFGSGTQLSVL.

CDR3 loop: CASSLTGVVNEQFF. Here the CDR3 DNA reads TGCGCCAGCAGCTTGACAGGGGTGGTAAATGAGCAGTTCTTC. This chain links TRBV5-1 with TRBJ2-1; TRBD1 matches at 7 bases. The V segment lost 1 base and the J segment 7 bases; nucleotides outside the gene matches: 5. The CDR3 loop spans 14 amino acids. Germline V gene data show CDR1 as SGHRS and CDR2 as YFSETQ.

The CDR3 loop is CASSQTTAGGYGYTF. The CDR3 nucleotides are TGTGCCAGCAGCCAAACGACGGCAGGGGGGTATGGCTACACCTTC. The chain uses TRBV16 and TRBJ1-2, with 7 bases identical to TRBD1. The CDR3 length is 15 residues. V lost 2 bases and J lost 5; bases outside the gene matches: 8. Germline values: CDR1 KGHSY, CDR2 FQNENV.

The chain links TRBV13 to TRBJ1-1; D may be TRBD1 (6 bases). Germline loops: CDR1 PRHDT, CDR2 FYEKMQ (reference sequence). The CDR3 loop spans 13 amino acids. V lost 6 bases to trimming and J lost 3 bases, with 11 bases between them. The CDR3 region is CASRWTAYTEAFF. CDR3 DNA sequence: TGTGCCAGCAGGTGGACAGCCTACACTGAAGCTTTCTTT.

The chain employs TRBV10-3 and TRBJ2-1, with TRBD2 identical over 8 bases. This CDR3 spans 13 amino acids. After removal of 5 bases from V and 6 bases from J, the junction contained 3 bases not matched to a gene. CDR1 is ENHRY, CDR2 SYGVKD, per germline. CDR3 in amino acids: CAISQGTSNEQFF. The DNA of the CDR3 is TGTGCCATCAGTCAGGGGACTAGCAATGAGCAGTTCTTC.

This clone came up a few times. This chain uses TRBV27 with TRBJ2-7; TRBD2 agrees at 11 bases. Trimming cost V 4 bases and J 0 bases; bases outside gene matches: 8. Germline V gives CDR1 MNHEY, CDR2 SMNVEV (reference sequence). The CDR3 runs 17 residues. CDR3 DNA: TGTGCCAGCAGTTGGAACGGACTAGCGGGTGTCTCCTACGAGCAGTACTTC. As protein: CASSWNGLAGVSYEQYF.

The rearrangement links TRBV5-1 to TRBJ1-5, with unresolved D. With 0 bases removed from V and 3 bases from J, the gap between germline ends came to 10 bases. The length of the CDR3 is 15 residues. Germline assignment: CDR1 SGHRS and CDR2 YFSETQ. For the CDR3, the DNA is TGCGCCAGCAGCTTGGTGGCAGGTGACAATCAGCCCCAGCATTTT. Translation gives CASSLVAGDNQPQHF.

This clone was counted a few times. The rearrangement joins TRBV6-1 to TRBJ1-3; 7 bases match TRBD1. V dropped 8 bases and J dropped 0; count of bases not matched to a gene: 7. Germline CDR1 MNHNS, CDR2 SASEGT. This CDR3 is 15 amino acids long. CDR3 sequence: CASETGLGSGNTIYF. The CDR3 nucleotides are TGTGCCAGCGAGACAGGGCTAGGCTCTGGAAACACCATATATTTT.

Comment on this clone: This sample also contains other DNA sequences that code for the same CDR3. The chain uses TRBV6-1 and TRBJ1-5; 7 positions agree with TRBD1. With V trimmed by 4 bases and J by 0 bases, 3 bases remained unmatched. This CDR3 is built from 15 residues. The V gene's germline CDR1 is MNHNS and CDR2 SASEGT. In nucleotides, the CDR3 is TGTGCCAGCAGTGGACAGGGTTTTAGCAATCAGCCCCAGCATTTT. Translation: CASSGQGFSNQPQHF.

A note on this clone: One junction end disagrees with the germline gene, perhaps due to a read error. The chain employs TRBV7-7 and TRBJ2-5; 9 nucleotides agree with TRBD2. The CDR3 loop spans 15 amino acids. CDR1 and CDR2 from the germline V gene are SSHAT and FNYEAQ (reference sequence). CDR3: CASSFSGSFGETQYF. Written as DNA, the CDR3 is TGTGCTAGCAGCTTTAGCGGGAGTTTCGGAGAGACCCAGTACTTC.

Written as DNA, the CDR3 is TGCGCCAGCAGCTTGTCCGGGACAGCCTACGAGCAGTACTTC. This encodes CASSLSGTAYEQYF. This chain connects TRBV5-1 to TRBJ2-7; 7 nucleotides match TRBD1. The length of the CDR3 is 14 residues. Germline V lookup: CDR1 SGHRS, CDR2 YFSETQ. V trimming: 1 base; J trimming: 2 bases; junction bases outside the gene matches: 3.

This chain joins TRBV5-6 and TRBJ2-3; 12 nucleotides match TRBD1. This CDR3 comprises 15 residues. V lost 4 bases and J lost 5; bases outside the gene matches: 5. CDR1 and CDR2 (germline): SGHDT, YYEEEE. CDR3 in amino acids: CASSRDRGQVDTQYF. The CDR3 DNA follows: TGTGCCAGCAGCAGGGACAGGGGGCAGGTAGATACGCAGTATTTT.

The chain uses TRBV6-4 and TRBJ2-2; D is unclear. The CDR3 has 13 residues. V was clipped by 3 bases and J by 4 bases, with 6 bases between them. Germline lookup yields CDR1 MRHNA and CDR2 SNTAGT. Here the CDR3 DNA reads TGTGCCAGCAGTGAGGCTTTCACCGGGGAGCTGTTTTTT. The encoded protein is CASSEAFTGELFF.

V and J are TRBV6-5 and TRBJ2-1; 8 positions agree with TRBD2. The CDR3 loop spans 15 amino acids. From germline, CDR1 is MNHEY and CDR2 SVGAGI. Unmatched junction bases numbered 6, after V lost 6 bases and J lost 2 bases. CDR3 amino acids: CASSLDSGTYNEQFF. The CDR3, as DNA: TGTGCCAGCAGCCTTGATAGCGGGACCTACAATGAGCAGTTCTTC.

V and J are TRBV4-2 and TRBJ2-7; D is unclear. The CDR3 contains 14 residues. The V gene's germline CDR1 is LGHNA and CDR2 YNFKEQ. The V end was cut by 0 bases, the J end by 0 bases, with 6 bases between. CDR3 in amino acids: CASSQDSHSYEQYF. The DNA of the CDR3 is TGTGCCAGCAGCCAAGATAGCCACTCCTACGAGCAGTACTTC.

V and J are TRBV25-1 and TRBJ2-7; the D gene is possibly TRBD2 (7 bases). Germline V gene data show CDR1 as MGHDK and CDR2 as SYGVNS. The CDR3 runs to 18 residues. Trimming pared 3 bases from V and 3 bases from J, leaving 24 bases between. CDR3 bases: TGTGCCAGCAGTGACAAAAGGGGGGGCCGAATGCCGGGCTACGAGCAGTACTTC. Protein: CASSDKRGGRMPGYEQYF.

The chain couples TRBV6-1 to TRBJ2-2, with a possible D match to TRBD1 (6 bases). V dropped 7 bases and J dropped 3 bases, with 15 bases sitting between them. Germline assignment: CDR1 MNHNS and CDR2 SASEGT. The CDR3 runs to 15 residues. CDR3 sequence (DNA): TGTGCCAGCATCGGGACAACAGCGCACACCGGGGAGCTGTTTTTT. Protein: CASIGTTAHTGELFF.

Only one count was recorded for this clone. This CDR3 is CASSIAGTGGYGYTF. The CDR3 DNA reads as TGTGCCAGTAGTATAGCCGGGACAGGAGGCTATGGCTACACCTTC. V and J are TRBV19 and TRBJ1-2, with 8 bases aligning to TRBD1. J gave up 4 bases and V 1 base, and 5 bases lay outside the gene matches. Looked up from germline, CDR1 is LNHDA and CDR2 is SQIVND (reference sequence). This CDR3 has 15 residues.

The V gene is TRBV5-1, the J gene TRBJ1-1; 8 bases are shared with TRBD1. The V gene end was trimmed by 3 bases and the J gene end by 5 bases; junction bases not matched to a gene: 9. The V gene's germline CDR1 is SGHRS and CDR2 YFSETQ. The CDR3 loop spans 15 amino acids. CDR3 coding DNA: TGCGCCAGCAGCTCGGACAGGGTAGAATATACTGAAGCTTTCTTT. This translates into CASSSDRVEYTEAFF.

The chain links TRBV30 to TRBJ2-5, with 10 bases matching TRBD1. The J call may be incorrect, as the DNA end agrees better with TRBJ2-7. Germline V gene sequence: CDR1 GTSNPN, CDR2 SVGIG (reference sequence). CDR3 length: 16 residues. CDR3 DNA sequence: TGTGCCTGGAAGAGGATAGGACAGGGGGTTTCCTACGAGCAGTACTTC. Protein: CAWKRIGQGVSYEQYF.

This clone has more than one count but fewer than ten. The genes are TRBV6-1 and TRBJ1-5; the D is unclear. The CDR3 totals 15 residues. Trimming took off 0 bases at V and 6 bases at J, with 12 bases between the two ends. Germline CDR1 and CDR2: MNHNS and SASEGT. The CDR3 sequence: CASSEAVRNSQPQHF. CDR3 in DNA: TGTGCCAGCAGTGAAGCGGTCCGGAACAGTCAGCCCCAGCATTTT.

This clone was seen a single time. The chain uses TRBV2 and TRBJ2-7, with D tentatively TRBD2 (5 bases). Deletions cut 5 bases from V and 4 bases from J, with 12 bases between. This CDR3 has 13 residues. CDR1 SNHLY and CDR2 FYNNEI come from the germline V gene. The CDR3 region has the DNA TGTGCCAGCAGTAGCGGTGGCCCTTACGAGCAGTACTTC. Amino acids: CASSSGGPYEQYF.

This clone came up a few times. The V gene is TRBV6-5, the J gene TRBJ2-7, with D tentatively TRBD2 (6 bases). The ends were cut back, 6 bases at V and 0 bases at J, with 12 bases in the middle. CDR1 is MNHEY, CDR2 SVGAGI, per germline. This CDR3 is built from 14 residues. The CDR3: CASSRSAGSYEQYF. As DNA, the CDR3 is TGTGCCAGCAGCCGTTCAGCGGGCTCCTACGAGCAGTACTTC.

The V and J genes are TRBV5-5 and TRBJ2-1, with D perhaps TRBD2 (7 bases). This CDR3 region has 12 residues. Germline CDR1 reads SGHKS; CDR2 reads YYEKEE (reference sequence). Trimming stripped 6 bases from V and 9 bases from J, with 13 bases between. The DNA of the CDR3 is TGTGCCAGCATGCCCGGGGGGCGTGAGCAGTTCTTC. Translating gives CASMPGGREQFF.

This rearrangement joins TRBV5-4 to TRBJ1-2; TRBD1 aligns across 10 bases. The germline V gene encodes CDR1 SGHNT and CDR2 YYREEE (reference sequence). The V segment lost 3 bases and the J segment 4 bases; nucleotides outside the gene matches: 9. This CDR3 comprises 16 residues. The DNA for the CDR3 is TGTGCCAGCAGCTCCCCCGGGACAGGGGACATCTATGGCTACACCTTC. Amino acid sequence: CASSSPGTGDIYGYTF.

This clone was seen a single time. This CDR3 is CASSPGQGYTEAFF. DNA of the CDR3: TGTGCCAGCTCACCCGGACAGGGGTACACTGAAGCTTTCTTT. The chain has TRBV18 and TRBJ1-1; TRBD1 aligns across 9 bases. The V segment lost 3 bases and the J segment 3 bases; nucleotides outside the gene matches: 2. Germline V gene data show CDR1 as KGHSH and CDR2 as LQKENI. This CDR3 comprises 14 residues.

The sample holds a few counts of this clone. This chain links TRBV2 with TRBJ1-6; TRBD1 might be the D (5 bases). The CDR3 extends over 15 amino acids. V lost 7 bases, J lost 7 bases, and 17 bases lay in between. The V gene's germline CDR1 is SNHLY and CDR2 FYNNEI. This CDR3 reads CASKLGTRENSPLHF. Here the CDR3 DNA reads TGTGCCAGCAAACTCGGAACCAGGGAAAATTCACCCCTCCACTTT.

The chain has TRBV30 and TRBJ2-1; a possible D gene is TRBD1 (5 bases). In germline, CDR1 is GTSNPN, CDR2 SVGIG (reference sequence). Trimming shortened V by 1 base and J by 4 bases, and 5 bases separated the two germline ends. This CDR3 contains 12 residues. The CDR3 coding sequence is TGTGCCTGGAGTGGACAGTACAATGAGCAGTTCTTC. Amino acids: CAWSGQYNEQFF.

The chain links TRBV11-2 to TRBJ1-6, with D uncertain. V lost 0 bases, J lost 0 bases, and 12 bases lay in between. The germline V gene has CDR1 SGHAT and CDR2 FQNNGV. The CDR3 loop spans 18 amino acids. CDR3 nucleotides: TGTGCCAGCAGCTTAGATTCAGGATTCAGCTCCTATAATTCACCCCTCCACTTT. It translates to CASSLDSGFSSYNSPLHF.

The CDR3 nucleotides read TGTGCCAGCAGGACTCTACAGGGGGCAGGTCAGCCCCAGCATTTT. Protein product: CASRTLQGAGQPQHF. This rearrangement joins TRBV28 to TRBJ1-5; 9 positions agree with TRBD1. The CDR3 extends over 15 amino acids. The germline gives CDR1 MDHEN, CDR2 SYDVKM. The trim removed 6 bases at V and 6 bases at J, leaving 9 bases unmatched.